This T cell receptor (beta chain) was identified in a study of CD8+ T cells in alopecia areata (dated by TCRdb to the late 2010s). For the study in its entirety: Treated patients were enrolled in an open-label pilot trial of oral tofacitinib, 5 to 10 mg twice daily, for moderate-to-severe alopecia areata. For the treated patients, the SALT score, which quantifies what percentage of scalp surface area is affected, served as the measure of disease severity. Biopsies were taken from tofacitinib-treated patients at baseline and at 4 and 24 weeks of treatment, and a later scalp biopsy was taken in several of the tofacitinib-treated patients. Scalp clonality was compared among normal scalp (n=4), patchy alopecia areata scalp (n=8), and alopecia totalis/universalis scalp (n=8). In humans, TCRbeta sequencing was performed on scalp tissue and on sorted CD4+ and CD8+ peripheral blood T cells from healthy controls and from patients with patchy or totalis/universalis alopecia areata. The study used high-throughput TCRbeta sequencing to examine T cell clonal expansion in alopecia areata, in both the C3H/HeJ mouse model and human patients. Patients received tofacitinib for 6 to 18 months and were then followed off drug for 6 months to check for delayed response and recurrence. Amplification of TCRbeta CDR3 regions was done by immunoSEQ multiplex PCR using 35 Vbeta forward primers and 13 Jbeta reverse primers. RNA was extracted with the PAXgene miRNA kit for fixed scalp, the miRNeasy kit for PBMCs, and the RNeasy kit for mouse skin. Summary of the overall study and its limitations: Scalp clonality and the number of expanded CD8+ clones among the top 100 scalp clones were significantly decreased by tofacitinib. Unlike mouse skin, which is dominated by gammadelta T cells, normal human skin has resident alphabeta T cells that are also sequenced, and this complicates analysis of the scalp TCR repertoire. Because the treated cohort was small and had only one nonresponder, larger studies are needed to examine links between baseline CD8+ expansion and response. TCR sequences shared between patients were less clear than in mice, possibly partly because of HLA diversity in the patient population. Compared with normal scalp, lesional scalp had higher clonality and more expanded CD8+ clones, particularly in alopecia totalis/universalis, a pattern that suggests antigenic drive. Many expanded lesional clones were found to persist in scalp and blood during tofacitinib treatment, and relapse after treatment cessation may be partly explained by this persistence.

Library preparation was by the immunoSEQ multiplex PCR assay. To provide template for TCR sequencing, every sample had RNA extracted and reverse transcribed into cDNA. First-strand cDNA was synthesized with SuperScript III using a 2:1 mix of oligo-dT and random hexamers. A synthetic immune receptor repertoire was used to gauge amplification bias, and whatever bias remained was removed computationally. The original pipeline was this. Raw reads were preprocessed to remove errors, and CDR3 was defined according to IMGT conventions as the region from the conserved cysteine to phenylalanine. Clonality was computed by normalizing Shannon entropy by log2 of the number of productive unique TCRs and subtracting the result from 1. Scalp TCRbeta sequences were cross-referenced with sorted blood CD4 and CD8 repertoires so that the CD4 or CD8 identity of scalp clones could be inferred. TCRdb retrieved this table from immuneACCESS and kept in-frame rearrangements only. Not all clones are present; in checked studies, unresolved V genes account for under half, and no reason is known for the remainder. From that table come the V and J calls and clone size; the DNA was used to work out D and trimming. Here the sample has 90,000 to 120,000 clones; 84% occur a single time. Around 25% of the sample comes from the top ten.

According to the study, the label for this sample's time point signals: less than 30 weeks on oral tofacitinib. The treatment or condition label on this specimen signifies: oral pan-JAK inhibitor, 5-10 mg twice daily. Lesional scalp punch biopsies and peripheral blood were obtained from alopecia areata patients. PBMCs were isolated by density centrifugation and stained for CD3, CD4 and CD8, and CD4+ and CD8+ T cells were sorted on a FACSAria. V was cut back by 3 bases and J by 7 bases, leaving a gap of 22 bases between them. According to the germline V gene (reference sequence), CDR1 reads PRHDT and CDR2 reads FYEKMQ. Counted from cysteine to phenylalanine, this CDR3 has 17 amino acids. Just the 51-base CDR3 DNA is kept, in frame starting at base 1. Worth noting for this clone: Its recognized antigen is unknown. Base qualities were left out, and no much larger clone turns up one base away.

Rearrangement joined TRBV13 to TRBJ2-1; the D segment could be TRBD2, given 6 matching bases. The source was CD8+ T cells sorted from blood, collected at week 24, from a patient treated with tofacitinib. The source of this sequence is a human donor with alopecia areata. CDR3 region: CASSFETSPFWRNEQFF. The nucleotide sequence reads TGTGCCAGCAGCTTCGAGACTAGTCCCTTTTGGAGGAATGAGCAGTTCTTC.